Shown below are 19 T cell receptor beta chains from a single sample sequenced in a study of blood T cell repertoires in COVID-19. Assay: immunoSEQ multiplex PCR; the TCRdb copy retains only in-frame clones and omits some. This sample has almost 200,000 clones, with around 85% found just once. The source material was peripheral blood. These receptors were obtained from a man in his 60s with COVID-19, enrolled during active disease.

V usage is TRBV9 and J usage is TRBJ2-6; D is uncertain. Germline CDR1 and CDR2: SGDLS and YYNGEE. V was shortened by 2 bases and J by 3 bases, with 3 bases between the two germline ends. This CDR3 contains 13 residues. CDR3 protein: CASSVYGANVLTF. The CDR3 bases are TGTGCCAGCAGCGTGTATGGGGCCAACGTCCTGACTTTC. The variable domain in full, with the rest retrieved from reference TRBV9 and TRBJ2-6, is DSGVTQTPKHLITATGQRVTLRCSPRSGDLSVYWYQQSLDQGLQFLIQYYNGEERAKGNILERFSAQQFPDLHSELNLSSLELGDSALYFCASSVYGANVLTFGAGSRLTVL.

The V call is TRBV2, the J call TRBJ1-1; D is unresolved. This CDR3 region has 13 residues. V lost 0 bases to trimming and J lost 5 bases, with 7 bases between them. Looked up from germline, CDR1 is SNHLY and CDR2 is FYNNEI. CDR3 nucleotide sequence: TGTGCCAGCAGTGAAGCGGGAGCTACTGAAGCTTTCTTT. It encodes CASSEAGATEAFF.

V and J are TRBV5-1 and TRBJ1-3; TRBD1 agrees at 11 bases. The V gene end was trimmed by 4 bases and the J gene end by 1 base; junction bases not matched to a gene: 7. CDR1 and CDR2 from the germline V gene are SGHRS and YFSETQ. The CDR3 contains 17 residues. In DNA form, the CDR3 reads TGCGCCAGCAGCCTGGCCGGGACAGGGGGGTCTGGAAACACCATATATTTT. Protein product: CASSLAGTGGSGNTIYF. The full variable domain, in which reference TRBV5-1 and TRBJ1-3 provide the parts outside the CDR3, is KAGVTQTPRYLIKTRGQQVTLSCSPISGHRSVSWYQQTPGQGLQFLFEYFSETQRNKGNFPGRFSGRQFSNSRSEMNVSTLELGDSALYLCASSLAGTGGSGNTIYFGEGSWLTVV.

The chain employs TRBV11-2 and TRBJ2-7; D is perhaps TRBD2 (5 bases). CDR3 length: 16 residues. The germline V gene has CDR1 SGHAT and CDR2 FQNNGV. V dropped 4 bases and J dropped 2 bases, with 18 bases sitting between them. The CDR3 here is CASSSLAWGETYEQYF. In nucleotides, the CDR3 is TGTGCCAGCAGCTCGTTAGCTTGGGGAGAAACCTACGAGCAGTACTTC.

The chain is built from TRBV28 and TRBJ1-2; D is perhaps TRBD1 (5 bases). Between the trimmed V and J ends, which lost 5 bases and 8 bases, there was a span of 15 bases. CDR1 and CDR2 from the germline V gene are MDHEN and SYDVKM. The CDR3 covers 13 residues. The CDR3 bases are TGTGCCAGCAGTCGACAGCCCTCCAGGGGCTACACCTTC. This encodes CASSRQPSRGYTF.

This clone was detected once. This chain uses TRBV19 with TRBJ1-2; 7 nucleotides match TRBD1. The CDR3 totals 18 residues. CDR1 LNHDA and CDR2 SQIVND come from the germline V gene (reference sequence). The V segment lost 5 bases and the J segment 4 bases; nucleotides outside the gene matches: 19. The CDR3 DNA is TGTGCCAGTAGTCGACAATGGGCAGGGGGAAGGGCCGCCTATGGCTACACCTTC. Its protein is CASSRQWAGGRAAYGYTF.

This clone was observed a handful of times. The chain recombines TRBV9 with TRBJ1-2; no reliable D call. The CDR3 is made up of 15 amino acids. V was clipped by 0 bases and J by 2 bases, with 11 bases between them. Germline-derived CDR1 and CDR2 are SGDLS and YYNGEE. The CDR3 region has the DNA TGTGCCAGCAGCGTAGTTCCAGAACCAAACTATGGCTACACCTTC. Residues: CASSVVPEPNYGYTF.

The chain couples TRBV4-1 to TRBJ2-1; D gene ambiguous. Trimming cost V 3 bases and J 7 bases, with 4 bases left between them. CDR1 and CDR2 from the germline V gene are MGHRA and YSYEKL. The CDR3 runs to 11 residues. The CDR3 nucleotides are TGCGCCAGCAGCCAGTTAAATGAGCAGTTCTTC. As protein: CASSQLNEQFF.

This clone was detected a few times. The CDR3 DNA sequence: TGTGCCAGCAGCGTAGGGGGGGCTGGAAACACCATATATTTT. Encoded protein: CASSVGGAGNTIYF. The chain couples TRBV9 to TRBJ1-3; weak D call: TRBD1 (5 bases). Looked up from germline, CDR1 is SGDLS and CDR2 is YYNGEE. Trimming shortened V by 0 bases and J by 2 bases, and 6 bases separated the two germline ends. The CDR3 is 14 residues long.

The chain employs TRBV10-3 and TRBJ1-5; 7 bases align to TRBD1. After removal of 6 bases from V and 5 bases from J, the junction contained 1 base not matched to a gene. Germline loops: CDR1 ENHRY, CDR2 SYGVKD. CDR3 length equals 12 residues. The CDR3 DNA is TGTGCCATCAGCACAGGGGATCAGCCCCAGCATTTT. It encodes CAISTGDQPQHF.

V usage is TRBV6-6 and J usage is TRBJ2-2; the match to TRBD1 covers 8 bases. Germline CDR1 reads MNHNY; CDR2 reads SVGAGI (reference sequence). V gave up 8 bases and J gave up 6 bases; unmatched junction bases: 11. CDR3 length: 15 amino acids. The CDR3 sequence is CASLPEGQAPGELFF. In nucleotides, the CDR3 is TGTGCCAGCCTCCCCGAGGGACAGGCCCCCGGGGAGCTGTTTTTT.

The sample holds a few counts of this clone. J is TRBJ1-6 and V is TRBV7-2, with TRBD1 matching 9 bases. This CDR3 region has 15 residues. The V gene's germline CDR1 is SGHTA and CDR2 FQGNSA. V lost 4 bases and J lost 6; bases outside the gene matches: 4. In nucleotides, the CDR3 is TGTGCCAGCAGCTACAGGGACAGGGCTAATTCACCCCTCCACTTT. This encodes CASSYRDRANSPLHF.

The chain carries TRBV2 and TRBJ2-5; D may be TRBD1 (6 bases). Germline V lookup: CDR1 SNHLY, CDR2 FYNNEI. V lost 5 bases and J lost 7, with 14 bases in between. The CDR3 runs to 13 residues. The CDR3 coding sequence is TGTGCCAGCAGTTTAACAGGGTATGGGACCCAGTACTTC. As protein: CASSLTGYGTQYF.

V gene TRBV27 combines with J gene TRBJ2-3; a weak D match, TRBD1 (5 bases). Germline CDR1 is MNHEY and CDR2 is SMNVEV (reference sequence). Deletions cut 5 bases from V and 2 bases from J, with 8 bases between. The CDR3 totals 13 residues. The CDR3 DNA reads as TGTGCCAGCAGTCCGACAGCCACAGATACGCAGTATTTT. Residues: CASSPTATDTQYF.

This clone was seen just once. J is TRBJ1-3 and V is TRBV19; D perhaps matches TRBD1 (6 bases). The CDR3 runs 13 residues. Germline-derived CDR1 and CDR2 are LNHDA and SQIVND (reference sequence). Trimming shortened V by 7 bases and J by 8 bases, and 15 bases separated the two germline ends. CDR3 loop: CASKVGTTDTIYF. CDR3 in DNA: TGTGCCAGTAAAGTGGGGACAACGGACACCATATATTTT.

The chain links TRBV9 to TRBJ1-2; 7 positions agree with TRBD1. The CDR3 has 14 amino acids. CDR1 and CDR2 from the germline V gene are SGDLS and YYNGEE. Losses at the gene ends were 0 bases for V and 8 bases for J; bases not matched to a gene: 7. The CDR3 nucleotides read TGTGCCAGCAGCGTAGGAGGAGGAGGGGGCGGCTACACCTTC. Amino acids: CASSVGGGGGGYTF.

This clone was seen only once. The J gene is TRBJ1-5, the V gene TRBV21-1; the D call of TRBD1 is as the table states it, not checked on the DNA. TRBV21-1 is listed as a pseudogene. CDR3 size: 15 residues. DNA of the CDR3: TGTGCCAGCAGCAAAGTCTCCCAGGTCGAAATACCCCAGCATTTT. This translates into CASSKVSQVEIPQHF.

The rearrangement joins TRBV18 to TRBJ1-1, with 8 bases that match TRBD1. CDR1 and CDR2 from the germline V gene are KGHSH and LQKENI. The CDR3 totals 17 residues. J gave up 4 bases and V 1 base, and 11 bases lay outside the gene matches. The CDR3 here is CASSPLSLDRASTEAFF. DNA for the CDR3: TGTGCCAGCTCACCACTATCTTTGGACAGGGCAAGCACTGAAGCTTTCTTT.

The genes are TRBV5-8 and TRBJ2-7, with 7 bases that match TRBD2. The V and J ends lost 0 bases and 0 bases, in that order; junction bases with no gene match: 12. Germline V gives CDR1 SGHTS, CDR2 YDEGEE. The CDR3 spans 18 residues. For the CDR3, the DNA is TGTGCCAGCAGCTTGGCCTTCGGGACTAAACGGACCTCCTACGAGCAGTACTTC. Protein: CASSLAFGTKRTSYEQYF.